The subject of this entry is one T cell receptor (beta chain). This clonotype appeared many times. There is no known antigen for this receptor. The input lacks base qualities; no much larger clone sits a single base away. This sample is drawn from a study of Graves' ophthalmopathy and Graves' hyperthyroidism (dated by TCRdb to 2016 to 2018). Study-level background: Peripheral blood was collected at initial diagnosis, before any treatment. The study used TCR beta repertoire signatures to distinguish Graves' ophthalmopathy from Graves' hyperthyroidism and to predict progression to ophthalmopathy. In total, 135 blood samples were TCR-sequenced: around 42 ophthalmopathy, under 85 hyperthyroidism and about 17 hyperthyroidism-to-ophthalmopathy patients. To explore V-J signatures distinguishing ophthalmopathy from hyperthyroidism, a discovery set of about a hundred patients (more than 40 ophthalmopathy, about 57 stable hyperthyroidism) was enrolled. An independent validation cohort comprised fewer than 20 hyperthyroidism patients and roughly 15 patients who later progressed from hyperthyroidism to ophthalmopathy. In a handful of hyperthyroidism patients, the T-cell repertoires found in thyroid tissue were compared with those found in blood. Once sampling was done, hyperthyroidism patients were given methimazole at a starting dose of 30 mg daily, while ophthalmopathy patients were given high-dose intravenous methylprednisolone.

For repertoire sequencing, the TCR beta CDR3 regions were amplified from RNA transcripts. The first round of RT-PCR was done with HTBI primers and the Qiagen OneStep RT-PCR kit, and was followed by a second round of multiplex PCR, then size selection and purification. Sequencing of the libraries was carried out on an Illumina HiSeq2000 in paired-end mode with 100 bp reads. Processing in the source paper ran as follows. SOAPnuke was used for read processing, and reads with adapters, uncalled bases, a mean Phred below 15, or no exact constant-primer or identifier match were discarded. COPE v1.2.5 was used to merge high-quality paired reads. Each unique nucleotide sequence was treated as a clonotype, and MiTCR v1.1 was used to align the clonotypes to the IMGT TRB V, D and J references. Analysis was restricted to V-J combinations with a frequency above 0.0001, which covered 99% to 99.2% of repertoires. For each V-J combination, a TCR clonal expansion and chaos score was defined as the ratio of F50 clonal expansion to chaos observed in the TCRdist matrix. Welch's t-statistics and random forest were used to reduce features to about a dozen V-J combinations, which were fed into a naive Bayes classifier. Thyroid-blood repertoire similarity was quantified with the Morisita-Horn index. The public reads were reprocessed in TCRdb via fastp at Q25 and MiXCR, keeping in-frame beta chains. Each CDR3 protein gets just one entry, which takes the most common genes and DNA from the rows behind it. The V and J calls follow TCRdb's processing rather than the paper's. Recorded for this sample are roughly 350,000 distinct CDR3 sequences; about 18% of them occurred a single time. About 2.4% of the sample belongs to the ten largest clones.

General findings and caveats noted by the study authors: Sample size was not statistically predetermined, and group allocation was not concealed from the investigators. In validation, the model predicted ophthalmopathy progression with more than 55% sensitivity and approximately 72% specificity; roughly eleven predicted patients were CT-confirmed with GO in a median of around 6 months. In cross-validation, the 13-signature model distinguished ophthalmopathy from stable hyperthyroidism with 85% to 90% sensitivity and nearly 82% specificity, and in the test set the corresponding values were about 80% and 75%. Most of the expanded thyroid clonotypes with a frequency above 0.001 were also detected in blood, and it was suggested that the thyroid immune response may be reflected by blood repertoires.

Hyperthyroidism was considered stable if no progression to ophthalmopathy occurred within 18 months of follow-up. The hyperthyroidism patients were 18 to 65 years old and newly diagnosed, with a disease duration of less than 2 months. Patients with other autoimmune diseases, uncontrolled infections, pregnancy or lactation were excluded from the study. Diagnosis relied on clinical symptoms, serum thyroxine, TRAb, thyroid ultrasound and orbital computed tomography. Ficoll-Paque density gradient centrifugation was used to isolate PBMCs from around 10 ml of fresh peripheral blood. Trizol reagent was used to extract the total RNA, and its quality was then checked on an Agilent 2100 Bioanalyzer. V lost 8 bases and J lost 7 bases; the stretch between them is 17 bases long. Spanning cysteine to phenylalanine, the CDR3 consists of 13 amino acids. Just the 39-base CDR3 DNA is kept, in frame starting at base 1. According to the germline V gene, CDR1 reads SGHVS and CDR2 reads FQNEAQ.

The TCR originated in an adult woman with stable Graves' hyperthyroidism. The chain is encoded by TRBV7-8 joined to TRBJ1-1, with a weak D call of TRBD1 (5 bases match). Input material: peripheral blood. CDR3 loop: CASGKRGWNEAFF. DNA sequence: TGTGCCAGCGGAAAGAGGGGCTGGAATGAAGCTTTCTTT.